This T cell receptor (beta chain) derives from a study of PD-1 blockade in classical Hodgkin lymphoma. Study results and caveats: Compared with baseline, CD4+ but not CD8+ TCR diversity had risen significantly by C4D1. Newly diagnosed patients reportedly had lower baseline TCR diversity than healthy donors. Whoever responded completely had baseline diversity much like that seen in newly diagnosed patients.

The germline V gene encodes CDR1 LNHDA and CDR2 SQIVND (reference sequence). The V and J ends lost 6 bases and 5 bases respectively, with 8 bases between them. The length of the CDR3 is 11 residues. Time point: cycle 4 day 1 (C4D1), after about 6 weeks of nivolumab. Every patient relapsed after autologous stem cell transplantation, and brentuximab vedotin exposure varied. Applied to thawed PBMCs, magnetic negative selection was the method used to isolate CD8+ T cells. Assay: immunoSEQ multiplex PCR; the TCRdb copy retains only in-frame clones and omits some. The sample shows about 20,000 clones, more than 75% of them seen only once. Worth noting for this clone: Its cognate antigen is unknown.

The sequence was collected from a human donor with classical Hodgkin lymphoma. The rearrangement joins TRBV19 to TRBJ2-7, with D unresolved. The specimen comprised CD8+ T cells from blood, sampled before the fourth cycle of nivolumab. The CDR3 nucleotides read TGTGCCAGTAGAAACGACAACGAGCAGTACTTC. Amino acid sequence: CASRNDNEQYF.